The T cell receptor (beta chain) described here comes from a study of blood T cell repertoires in COVID-19. Profiling relied on immunoSEQ multiplex PCR, and the TCRdb table lists in-frame clones only, not all of them. The sample yields some 250,000 clones, roughly nine tenths seen once. V lost 3 bases, J lost 7 bases, and 26 bases lay in between. Germline lookup yields CDR1 SGHRS and CDR2 YFSETQ. CDR3 size: 19 residues. The sequence came from a woman in her twenties or thirties with COVID-19, enrolled during active disease. Source material: peripheral blood. The rearrangement uses TRBV5-1 and TRBJ1-6; the D gene is possibly TRBD1 (6 bases). CDR3 nucleotides: TGCGCCAGCAGCTGGGGGCTCCGGGACACAACGAGTCCGAATTCACCCCTCCACTTT. Translated: CASSWGLRDTTSPNSPLHF.